The table lists the clone carrying this T cell receptor beta chain with many counts. The antigen remains unidentified. This record comes from a study of neurological immune-mediated disorders. Study results and caveats: Among 34 multiple sclerosis patients, 18 had repertoires that phylogenetic grouping placed in one related-CDR3 cluster, a possible signature.

5'RACE employing 10-nucleotide random UMIs yielded the cDNA. MiXCR, run by TCRdb on the 5' RACE reads, gives a single entry per CDR3 protein. The data show approximately 130,000 distinct CDR3 sequences, with more than 2.5% seen just once and over 1% held by the top ten. Germline V gives CDR1 SGHTA, CDR2 FQGNSA. The CDR3 spans 14 residues. V lost 1 base, J lost 0 bases, and 3 bases lay in between. Sequencing was performed on PBMCs. This TCR was sampled from a woman in her twenties or thirties with multiple sclerosis. The chain recombines TRBV7-2 with TRBJ2-2; D remains ambiguous. The CDR3 sequence is CASSLVTNTGELFF. In DNA, the CDR3 is TGTGCCAGCAGCTTAGTTACGAACACCGGGGAGCTGTTTTTT.